The T cell receptor beta chain under discussion was sequenced for a study of blood T cell repertoires in COVID-19. Across the study: Sites in the United States, Italy and Spain provided acute and convalescent COVID-19 samples. From T cells, B-cell-depleted T cells, or PBMCs came the material, which was cDNA or gDNA.

V was cut by 0 bases and J by 7 bases, with 12 bases left in between. The CDR3 runs to 14 residues. The germline V gene has CDR1 MGHRA and CDR2 YSYEKL. TCRdb keeps only in-frame clones here, not all; method: immunoSEQ multiplex PCR. Of over 100,000 clones listed, less than 85% are singletons. The sample comprised peripheral blood. The TCR sequence derives from a woman aged 55-70 years with acute or convalescent COVID-19. This chain joins TRBV4-1 and TRBJ1-2; D is unresolved. CDR3 in amino acids: CASSQEGRESGYTF. CDR3 bases: TGCGCCAGCAGCCAAGAAGGGAGGGAGTCTGGCTACACCTTC.